A single sample is the source of the 9 T cell receptor beta chains below, sequenced in a study of cytomegalovirus exposure and HLA in healthy donors. PCR involved 60 Vbeta and 13 Jbeta primers. The protocol was immunoSEQ multiplex PCR, while the TCRdb copy is restricted to in-frame clones and leaves out a portion. Of 90,000 to 110,000 clones in the sample, under 85% were seen once. Material for sequencing was PBMCs. The receptors were sampled from a woman between 40 and 55 years old in good health and CMV-seropositive.

This chain connects TRBV28 to TRBJ2-4; 7 bases align to TRBD2. V gave up 10 bases and J gave up 2 bases; unmatched junction bases: 8. Germline V gives CDR1 MDHEN, CDR2 SYDVKM. The CDR3 is 14 residues long. In DNA, the CDR3 is TGTGCCACCCCACGAGCGGGGACCAAAAACATTCAGTACTTC. It encodes CATPRAGTKNIQYF.

V and J are TRBV27 and TRBJ2-7; D might be TRBD2 (5 bases). V lost 2 bases and J lost 2, with 13 bases in between. The CDR3 is made up of 15 amino acids. The germline CDR1 and CDR2 sequences are MNHEY and SMNVEV (reference sequence). The CDR3 DNA follows: TGTGCCAGCAGTTTAACTAGGACGTCGACCTACGAGCAGTACTTC. It codes for CASSLTRTSTYEQYF.

The rearrangement joins TRBV7-2 to TRBJ1-2, with 11 positions matching TRBD1. From germline, CDR1 is SGHTA and CDR2 FQGNSA. V gave up 5 bases and J gave up 5 bases; unmatched junction bases: 7. The CDR3 spans 15 residues. The CDR3 sequence is CASSLWGQGEYGYTF. CDR3 DNA sequence: TGTGCCAGCAGCCTTTGGGGACAGGGGGAATATGGCTACACCTTC.

This clone was observed a handful of times. The CDR3 loop is CASSHLGTIGPQHF. The CDR3 nucleotides read TGCGCCAGCAGCCACCTGGGGACTATCGGGCCCCAGCATTTT. This sequence joins TRBV4-1 and TRBJ1-5, with D possibly matching TRBD1 (5 bases). This CDR3 region has 14 residues. The germline V and J ends were trimmed by 3 bases and 9 bases, with 15 bases remaining between them. CDR1 and CDR2 from the germline V gene are MGHRA and YSYEKL.

This clone was seen only a few times. This sequence joins TRBV7-6 and TRBJ1-5, with D possibly being TRBD1 (6 bases). V was pared by 3 bases and J by 4 bases, with 19 bases between. The CDR3 is 17 amino acids. Germline assignment: CDR1 SGHVS and CDR2 FNYEAQ. The CDR3, as DNA: TGTGCCAGCAGCTTGGGGGGGGCAGGGAGGGGGAATCAGCCCCAGCATTTT. Translation: CASSLGGAGRGNQPQHF.

V is TRBV18 and J is TRBJ1-2; D perhaps matches TRBD1 (6 bases). Germline loops: CDR1 KGHSH, CDR2 LQKENI. V lost 2 bases and J lost 7, with 17 bases in between. This CDR3 contains 15 residues. Here the CDR3 DNA reads TGTGCCAGCTCACCAGGTCACTCAGGGGTCGGTGGCTACACCTTC. Protein: CASSPGHSGVGGYTF.

The chain combines TRBV6-1 with TRBJ2-5, with D possibly being TRBD2 (6 bases). With the DNA end fitting TRBJ2-7 better, the J assignment may be wrong. The CDR3 totals 14 residues. Germline lookup yields CDR1 MNHNS and CDR2 SASEGT. The CDR3 region has the DNA TGTGCCAGCAGTGAAGCGGGGGGTCCCTACGAGCAGTACTTC. Translating gives CASSEAGGPYEQYF.

CDR3 DNA sequence: TGTGCCAGCAGTGAAAGTCCGAGCTACGAGCAGTACTTC. Amino acid sequence: CASSESPSYEQYF. The V call is TRBV6-1, the J call TRBJ2-7, with D hard to call. The CDR3 runs to 13 residues. Trimming removed 2 bases from V and 3 bases from J, with 8 bases in between. CDR1 and CDR2 from the germline V gene are MNHNS and SASEGT.

The chain has TRBV2 and TRBJ1-6, with 9 bases matching TRBD1. Trimming cost V 0 bases and J 7 bases; bases outside gene matches: 4. CDR1 SNHLY and CDR2 FYNNEI come from the germline V gene. This CDR3 contains 16 residues. Here the CDR3 reads CASSEAGDRANSPLHF. Here the CDR3 DNA reads TGTGCCAGCAGTGAAGCGGGGGACAGGGCAAATTCACCCCTCCACTTT. Looking up the rest from reference TRBV2 and TRBJ1-6 gives the full variable domain: EPEVTQTPSHQVTQMGQEVILRCVPISNHLYFYWYRQILGQKVEFLVSFYNNEISEKSEIFDDQFSVERPDGSNFTLKIRSTKLEDSAMYFCASSEAGDRANSPLHFGNGTRLTVT.